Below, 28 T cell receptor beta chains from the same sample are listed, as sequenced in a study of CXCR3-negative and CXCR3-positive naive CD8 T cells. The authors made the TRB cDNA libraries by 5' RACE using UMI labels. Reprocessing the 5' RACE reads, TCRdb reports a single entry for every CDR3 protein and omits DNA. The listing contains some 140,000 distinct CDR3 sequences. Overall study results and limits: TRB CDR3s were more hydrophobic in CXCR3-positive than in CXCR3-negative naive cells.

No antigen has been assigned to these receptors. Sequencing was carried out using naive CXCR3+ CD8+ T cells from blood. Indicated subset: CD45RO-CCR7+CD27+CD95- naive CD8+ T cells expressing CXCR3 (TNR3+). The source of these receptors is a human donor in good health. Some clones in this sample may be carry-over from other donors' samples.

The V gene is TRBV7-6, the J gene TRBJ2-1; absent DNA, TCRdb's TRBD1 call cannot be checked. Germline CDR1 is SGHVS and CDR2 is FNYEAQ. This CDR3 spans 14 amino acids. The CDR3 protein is CASSLAGQENEQFF.

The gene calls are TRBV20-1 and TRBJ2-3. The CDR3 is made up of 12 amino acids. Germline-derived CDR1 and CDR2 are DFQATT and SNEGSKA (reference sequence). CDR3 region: CSASPSGDTQYF.

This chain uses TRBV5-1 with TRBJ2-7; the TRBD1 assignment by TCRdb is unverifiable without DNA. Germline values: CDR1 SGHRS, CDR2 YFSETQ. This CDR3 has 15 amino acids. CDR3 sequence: CASSLGRSALYEQYF.

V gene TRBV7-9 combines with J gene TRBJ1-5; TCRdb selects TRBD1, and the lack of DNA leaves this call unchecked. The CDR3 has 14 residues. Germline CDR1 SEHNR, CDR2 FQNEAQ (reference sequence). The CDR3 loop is CASSRQGMDQPQHF.

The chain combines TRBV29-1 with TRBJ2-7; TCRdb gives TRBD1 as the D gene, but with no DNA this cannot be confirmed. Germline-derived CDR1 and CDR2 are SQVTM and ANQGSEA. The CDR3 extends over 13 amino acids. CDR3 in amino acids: CSAHGPGTDEQYF.

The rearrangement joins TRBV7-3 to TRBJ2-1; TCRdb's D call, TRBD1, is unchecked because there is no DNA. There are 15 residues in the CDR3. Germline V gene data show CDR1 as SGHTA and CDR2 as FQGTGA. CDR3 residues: CASSPTGTKYNEQFF.

CDR3 loop: CSVEESRGDEQYF. The V call is TRBV29-1, the J call TRBJ2-7; TCRdb lists TRBD1, though no DNA is available to test this call. The length of the CDR3 is 13 residues. Germline V CDR1 and CDR2: SQVTM, ANQGSEA.

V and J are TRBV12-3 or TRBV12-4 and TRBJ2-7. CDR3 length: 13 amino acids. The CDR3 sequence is CASSLIGPYEQYF.

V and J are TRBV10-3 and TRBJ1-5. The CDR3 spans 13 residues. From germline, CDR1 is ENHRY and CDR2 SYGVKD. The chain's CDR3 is CAIRDDWGQPQHF.

The chain's CDR3 is CASSVYRGPSYEQYF. The genes are TRBV7-2 and TRBJ2-7; TCRdb's D call of TRBD1 is untestable without DNA. Germline V gene sequence: CDR1 SGHTA, CDR2 FQGNSA. CDR3 length: 15 residues.

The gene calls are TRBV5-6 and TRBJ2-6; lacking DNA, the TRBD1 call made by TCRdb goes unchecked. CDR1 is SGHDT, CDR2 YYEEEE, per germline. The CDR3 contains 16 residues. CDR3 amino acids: CASRPGRFSGANVLTF.

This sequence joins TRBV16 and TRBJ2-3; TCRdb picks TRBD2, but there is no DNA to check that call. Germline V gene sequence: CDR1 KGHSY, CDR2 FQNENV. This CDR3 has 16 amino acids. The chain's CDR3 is CASSQPGTVGTHTQYF.

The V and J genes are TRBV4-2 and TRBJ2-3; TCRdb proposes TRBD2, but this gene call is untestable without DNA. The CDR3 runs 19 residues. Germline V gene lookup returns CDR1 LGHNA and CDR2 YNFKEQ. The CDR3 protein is CASSQESMLAGGHTDTQYF.

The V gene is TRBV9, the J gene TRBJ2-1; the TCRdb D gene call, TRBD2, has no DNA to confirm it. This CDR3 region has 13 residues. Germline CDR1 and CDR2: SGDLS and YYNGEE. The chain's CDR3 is CASSGGAGNEQFF. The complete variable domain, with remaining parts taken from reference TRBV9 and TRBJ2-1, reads DSGVTQTPKHLITATGQRVTLRCSPRSGDLSVYWYQQSLDQGLQFLIQYYNGEERAKGNILERFSAQQFPDLHSELNLSSLELGDSALYFCASSGGAGNEQFFGPGTRLTVL.

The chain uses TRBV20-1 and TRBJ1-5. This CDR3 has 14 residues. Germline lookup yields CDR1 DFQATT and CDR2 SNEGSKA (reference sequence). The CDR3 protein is CYDLLAVSNQPQHF.

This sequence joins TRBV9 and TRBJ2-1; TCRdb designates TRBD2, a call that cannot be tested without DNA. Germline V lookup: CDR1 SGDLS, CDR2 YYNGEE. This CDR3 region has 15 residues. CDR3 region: CASNGLAGGPNEQFF.

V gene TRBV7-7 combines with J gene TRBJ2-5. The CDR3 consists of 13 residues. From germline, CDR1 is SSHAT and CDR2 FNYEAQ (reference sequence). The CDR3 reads CASSSHAQETQYF.

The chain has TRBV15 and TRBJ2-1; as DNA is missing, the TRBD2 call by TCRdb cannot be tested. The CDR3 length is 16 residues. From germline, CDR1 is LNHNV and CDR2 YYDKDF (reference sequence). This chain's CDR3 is CATSRRGELSYNEQFF.

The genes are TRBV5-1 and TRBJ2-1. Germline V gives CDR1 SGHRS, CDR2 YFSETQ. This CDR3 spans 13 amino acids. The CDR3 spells CVSSLDGYNEQFF.

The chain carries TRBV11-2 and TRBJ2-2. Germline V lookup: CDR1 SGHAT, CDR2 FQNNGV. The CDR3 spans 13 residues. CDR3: CASSWGLTGELFF. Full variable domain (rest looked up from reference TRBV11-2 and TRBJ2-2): EAGVAQSPRYKIIEKRQSVAFWCNPISGHATLYWYQQILGQGPKLLIQFQNNGVVDDSQLPKDRFSAERLKGVDSTLKIQPAKLEDSAVYLCASSWGLTGELFFGEGSRLTVL.

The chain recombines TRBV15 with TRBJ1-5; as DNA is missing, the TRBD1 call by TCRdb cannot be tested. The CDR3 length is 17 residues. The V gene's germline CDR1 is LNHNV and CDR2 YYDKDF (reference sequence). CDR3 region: CATSSGGLAVSNQPQHF.

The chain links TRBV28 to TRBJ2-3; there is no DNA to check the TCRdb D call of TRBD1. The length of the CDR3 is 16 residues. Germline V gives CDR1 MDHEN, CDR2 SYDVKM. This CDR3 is CASSHLRDRGTDTQYF.

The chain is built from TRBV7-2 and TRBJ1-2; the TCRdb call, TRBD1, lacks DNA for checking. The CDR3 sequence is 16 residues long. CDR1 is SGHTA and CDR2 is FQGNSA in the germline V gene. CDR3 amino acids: CASSSWDRGTFYGYTF.

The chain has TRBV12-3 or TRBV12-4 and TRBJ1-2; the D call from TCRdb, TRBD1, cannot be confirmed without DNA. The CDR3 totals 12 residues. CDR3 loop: CASMTLGGGYTF.

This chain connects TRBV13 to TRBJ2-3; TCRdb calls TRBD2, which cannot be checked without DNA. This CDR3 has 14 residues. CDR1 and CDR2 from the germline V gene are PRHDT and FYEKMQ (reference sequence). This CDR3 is CASSSGWGMDTQYF.

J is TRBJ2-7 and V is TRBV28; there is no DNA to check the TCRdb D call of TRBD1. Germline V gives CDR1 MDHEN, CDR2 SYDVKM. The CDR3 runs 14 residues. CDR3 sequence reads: CASTRGLTGYEQYF.

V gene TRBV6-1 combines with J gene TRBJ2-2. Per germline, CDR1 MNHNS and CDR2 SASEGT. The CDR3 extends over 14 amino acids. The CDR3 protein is CASSESGETGELFF.

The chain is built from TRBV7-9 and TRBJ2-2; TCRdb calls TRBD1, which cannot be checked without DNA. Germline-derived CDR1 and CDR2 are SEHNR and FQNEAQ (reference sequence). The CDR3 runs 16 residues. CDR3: CASSLETGPNTGELFF.